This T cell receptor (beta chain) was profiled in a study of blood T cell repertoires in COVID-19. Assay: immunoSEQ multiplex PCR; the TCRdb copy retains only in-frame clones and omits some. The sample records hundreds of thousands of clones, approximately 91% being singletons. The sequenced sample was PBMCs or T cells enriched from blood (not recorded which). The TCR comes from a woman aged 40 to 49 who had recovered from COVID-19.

The CDR3 spells CASSRTRGGSYEQYF. The CDR3 coding sequence is TGTGCCAGCAGTCGAACGAGAGGGGGCTCCTACGAGCAGTACTTC. This chain joins TRBV7-6 and TRBJ2-7; TRBD1 is a possible D gene (6 bases). Germline V gene sequence: CDR1 SGHVS, CDR2 FNYEAQ. The CDR3 is made up of 15 amino acids. Trimming took 6 bases from V and 0 from J, leaving 15 bases between them.